This is a list of T cell receptor beta chains from one sample in a study of CD8 T cells in Susac syndrome. Each CDR3 protein is one row after TCRdb ran MiXCR on the immunoSEQ multiplex PCR reads. The sample lists some 210,000 distinct CDR3 sequences, about 94% seen once, with around 0.15% in the top ten. What was sequenced was CD4+ T cells from PBMCs. The receptor set was obtained from a human donor with Susac syndrome. Each CDR3 is given with its conserved first and last residue. D genes are given only for firm matches. Size tells how often a clone was seen (once, few, many) or the class of an expanded clone, and some rows leave it out.

DNA,CDR3,V,D,J,size
TGCAGTGCTAGAGATCGGGGTGCAACTAATGAAAAACTGTTTTTT,CSARDRGATNEKLFF,TRBV20-1,.,TRBJ1-4,.
TGTGCCAGCAGTTTACAGGGTCGGTCCGGATTAGGCTACGAGCAGTACTTC,CASSLQGRSGLGYEQYF,TRBV27,.,TRBJ2-7,.
TGTGCCAGCTCATCCGGACCCGGGCCCCAAGAGACCCAGTACTTC,CASSSGPGPQETQYF,TRBV18,.,TRBJ2-5,.
TGCGCCAGCAGCTTGGAGGGGGGTAGCAATCAGCCCCAGCATTTT,CASSLEGGSNQPQHF,TRBV5-1,.,TRBJ1-5,.
TGTGCCAGCAGACGACAGGGAAGCCCTGGGGCCAACGTCCTGACTTTC,CASRRQGSPGANVLTF,TRBV6-1,TRBD1,TRBJ2-6,.
TGTGCCAGCAGCAAGCCGGTAACCGGGGAGCTGTTTTTT,CASSKPVTGELFF,TRBV7-2,.,TRBJ2-2,.
TGTGCCTGGAGCGGAGCGGGGAGGGAGGAGACCCAGTACTTC,CAWSGAGREETQYF,TRBV30,TRBD2,TRBJ2-5,.
TGCAGTGCTAGCCTTTCAGGCGAGGAGACCCAGTACTTC,CSASLSGEETQYF,TRBV20-1,.,TRBJ2-5,.
TGCAGCGTCGGCAGGGTCGGGGAGACCCAGTACTTC,CSVGRVGETQYF,TRBV29-1,.,TRBJ2-5,.
TGTGCCAGCAGTTTATCGGCGGTGGAACAGTTCTTC,CASSLSAVEQFF,TRBV12-3/TRBV12-4,.,TRBJ2-1,.
TGTGCTAGCAGCTTAGAATCTCCAGCGTCCTACAATGAGCAGTTCTTC,CASSLESPASYNEQFF,TRBV7-7,.,TRBJ2-1,once
TGTGCCAGCCCCAAGCGGGGGGGGGTAGATACGCAGTATTTT,CASPKRGGVDTQYF,TRBV6-1,TRBD2,TRBJ2-3,.
TGTGCCAGCAGCTTACTAGCCCGGGTGGGGGAGCAAGAGACCCAGTACTTC,CASSLLARVGEQETQYF,TRBV7-3,.,TRBJ2-5,.
TGTGCCAGCAGTCCTGACGTCTCGGGCGGGGAGACCCAGTACTTC,CASSPDVSGGETQYF,TRBV7-2,.,TRBJ2-5,few
TGTGCCAGCAGCGTAGCCGGGGGTGTCTACGAGCAGTACTTC,CASSVAGGVYEQYF,TRBV9,.,TRBJ2-7,once
TGTGCCAGCAGCTTCGGACACCTGAACACTGAAGCTTTCTTT,CASSFGHLNTEAFF,TRBV5-6,.,TRBJ1-1,.
TGTGCCACTTTGACCTGGGGCAATGAGCAGTTCTTC,CATLTWGNEQFF,TRBV19,.,TRBJ2-1,.
TGCGCCAGCAGCTTGGGCGGGGGGCCCTCCTCCCACAATGAGCAGTTCTTC,CASSLGGGPSSHNEQFF,TRBV5-1,TRBD2,TRBJ2-1,.
TGTGCCAGCAGTTTATCCCCAGGGGCGGGCAATCAGCCCCAGCATTTT,CASSLSPGAGNQPQHF,TRBV12-3/TRBV12-4,.,TRBJ1-5,.
TGTGCCAGCAGCTTAACATACTCCAACTATGGCTACACCTTC,CASSLTYSNYGYTF,TRBV7-3,.,TRBJ1-2,.
TGTGCCAGCACCGACAAGAGGGATCAGCCCCAGCATTTT,CASTDKRDQPQHF,TRBV6-5,.,TRBJ1-5,.
TGTGCCAGCAGCCCCTTCCGGGACAGGGACTCACCCCTCCACTTT,CASSPFRDRDSPLHF,TRBV9,TRBD1,TRBJ1-6,.
TGTGCCAGCAGCCGCCAACGCGGGGGCCGCCTCAATGAGCAGTTCTTC,CASSRQRGGRLNEQFF,TRBV4-2,.,TRBJ2-1,.
TGTGCCAGCAGTGTAGGGGGAGCCAAAAACATTCAGTACTTC,CASSVGGAKNIQYF,TRBV25-1,.,TRBJ2-4,.
TGCGCCAGCAGCCCAAAGACGGGACAGACCTACGAGCAGTACTTC,CASSPKTGQTYEQYF,TRBV5-1,TRBD1,TRBJ2-7,.